The 7 T cell receptor beta chains given below trace back to one sample, sequenced in a study of shared clonotypes between healthy human individuals. Generated by immunoSEQ multiplex PCR, the TCRdb table keeps only in-frame clones and is missing some. The data contain fewer than 600,000 clones, around 76% of them singletons. The source material was PBMCs. The receptors here all came from a woman between 40 and 55 years old in good health. Some clones in this sample may be carry-over from other donors' samples.

The rearrangement links TRBV5-1 to TRBJ1-1, with TRBD1 matching 9 bases. Trimming took 0 bases from V and 7 from J; bases not matched to a gene: 7. The CDR3 has 15 residues. Germline loops: CDR1 SGHRS, CDR2 YFSETQ. Written as DNA, the CDR3 is TGCGCCAGCAGCTTGGCCGTTGGGACAGGGATTGAAGCTTTCTTT. Protein: CASSLAVGTGIEAFF.

The genes are TRBV30 and TRBJ2-5, with 11 bases lining up with TRBD2. After removal of 3 bases from V and 2 bases from J, the junction contained 8 bases not matched to a gene. This CDR3 region has 16 residues. Germline CDR1 is GTSNPN and CDR2 is SVGIG (reference sequence). The CDR3 reads CAWSQPGTSGQETQYF. The CDR3 coding sequence is TGTGCCTGGAGCCAACCCGGGACTAGCGGACAAGAGACCCAGTACTTC.

The chain is built from TRBV6-5 and TRBJ1-1; D ambiguous. The CDR3 sequence is 14 residues long. V was cut by 2 bases and J by 1 base, with 8 bases left in between. CDR1 MNHEY and CDR2 SVGAGI come from the germline V gene. CDR3 residues: CASSYRQTNTEAFF. The CDR3, as DNA: TGTGCCAGCAGTTACCGGCAAACGAACACTGAAGCTTTCTTT.

The rearrangement joins TRBV2 to TRBJ2-5; TRBD1 agrees at 7 bases. Germline V gene data show CDR1 as SNHLY and CDR2 as FYNNEI. V shed 6 bases, J shed 2 bases, and the junction held 3 bases outside the gene matches. This CDR3 spans 13 amino acids. CDR3 loop: CASRRGRQETQYF. The CDR3 DNA reads TGTGCCAGCAGGAGGGGGCGTCAAGAGACCCAGTACTTC.

The chain links TRBV14 to TRBJ1-1; D is undetermined. This CDR3 has 14 residues. V was clipped by 1 base and J by 3 bases, with 9 bases between them. Germline V gene lookup returns CDR1 SGHDN and CDR2 FVKESK. The CDR3: CASSQVQQYTEAFF. The CDR3 DNA is TGTGCCAGCAGCCAAGTTCAACAGTACACTGAAGCTTTCTTT.

The CDR3 here is CASSLSRDSSYEQYF. Written as DNA, the CDR3 is TGTGCCAGCAGCTTATCCAGGGATAGCTCCTACGAGCAGTACTTC. V gene TRBV7-2 combines with J gene TRBJ2-7; D is perhaps TRBD1 (5 bases). V shed 2 bases and J shed 0 bases, with 11 bases lying between them. The germline CDR1 and CDR2 sequences are SGHTA and FQGNSA. The CDR3 totals 15 residues.

V usage is TRBV6-1 and J usage is TRBJ1-1; D is uncertain. The CDR3 is made up of 13 amino acids. Trimming removed 7 bases from V and 1 base from J, with 10 bases in between. Looked up from germline, CDR1 is MNHNS and CDR2 is SASEGT. CDR3 DNA: TGTGCCAGCACCAGCAGCCCGAACACTGAAGCTTTCTTT. It encodes CASTSSPNTEAFF.